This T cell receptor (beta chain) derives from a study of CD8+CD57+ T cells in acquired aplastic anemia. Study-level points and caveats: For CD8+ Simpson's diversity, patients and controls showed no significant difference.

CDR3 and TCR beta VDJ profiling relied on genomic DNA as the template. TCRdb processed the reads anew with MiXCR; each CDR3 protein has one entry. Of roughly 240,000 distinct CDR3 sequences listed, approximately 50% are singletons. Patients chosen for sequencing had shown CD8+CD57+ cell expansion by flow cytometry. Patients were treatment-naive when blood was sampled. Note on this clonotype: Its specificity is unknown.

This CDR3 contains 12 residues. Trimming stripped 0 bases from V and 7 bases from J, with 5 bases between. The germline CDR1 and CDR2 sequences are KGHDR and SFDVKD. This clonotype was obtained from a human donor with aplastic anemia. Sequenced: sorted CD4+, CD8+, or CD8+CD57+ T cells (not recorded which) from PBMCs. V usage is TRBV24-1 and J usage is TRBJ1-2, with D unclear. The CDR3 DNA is TGTGCCACCAGTGATTTGCGGGGTGGCTACACCTTC. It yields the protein CATSDLRGGYTF.